These 3 T cell receptor beta chains were sequenced from one sample in a study of blood T cell repertoires in COVID-19 (dated by TCRdb to the early 2020s). The receptor library was made with the immunoSEQ multiplex PCR assay. The immuneACCESS repertoire file appears here via TCRdb, limited to in-frame rearrangements. These files lack a portion of the clones; in checked studies, under half of the deficit traces to unresolved V genes, and the cause of the others is not known. A total of 300,000 to 350,000 clones appear in this sample, 85% to 95% of them only once. Together, the top ten hold 3.9% of the sample. Sequenced material: PBMCs or T cells enriched from blood (not recorded which). The source of these receptors is a woman between 25 and 40 years old who had been exposed to COVID-19.

V and J are TRBV27 and TRBJ2-3, with 10 nucleotides matching TRBD2. The CDR3 consists of 16 residues. The germline V gene has CDR1 MNHEY and CDR2 SMNVEV (reference sequence). Trimming at V came to 1 base and at J to 4 bases, leaving 5 bases not matched to a gene. The CDR3 bases are TGTGCCAGCAGTTTATGGTTAGCGGGGGGCGCAGATACGCAGTATTTT. Translation gives CASSLWLAGGADTQYF.

The chain joins TRBV14 to TRBJ2-3; TRBD2 is a possible D gene (7 bases). Trimming took off 4 bases at V and 5 bases at J, with 19 bases between the two ends. This CDR3 comprises 16 residues. Germline CDR1 SGHDN, CDR2 FVKESK. CDR3 nucleotides: TGTGCCAGCAGCCCATACCGCGGGGGCCGGGGAGATACGCAGTATTTT. Protein: CASSPYRGGRGDTQYF.

The chain carries TRBV10-1 and TRBJ2-1; D may be TRBD1 (5 bases). Germline CDR1 WNHNN, CDR2 SYGVQD (reference sequence). CDR3 length: 13 residues. The V end lost 2 bases, the J end lost 7 bases, and 9 bases lay between the germline ends. This CDR3 is CASSEDRPNEQFF. CDR3 sequence (DNA): TGCGCCAGCAGTGAGGACAGACCTAATGAGCAGTTCTTC.